A selection of T cell receptor beta chains follows, all from one sample in a study of Ad26.COV2.S vaccination and SARS-CoV-2 variants. Method: immunoSEQ multiplex PCR; TCRdb's copy keeps in-frame clones and lacks some. The repertoire holds about 440,000 clones, with roughly 87% as singletons. Specimen: peripheral blood, collected in a trial of Ad26.COV2.S vaccine versus placebo. The receptors here all came from a person between 18 and 60 years old who received the Ad26.COV2.S COVID-19 vaccine or a placebo. The CDR3 runs from the conserved cysteine through the conserved F or W. The D gene is left open where the match is weak. The listing skips clone size in some rows; elsewhere it reads once, few, many or a size class.

>few|TRBV5-4|TRBD2|TRBJ2-3
CASSVTSGRAREQYF
TGTGCCAGCAGCGTAACTAGCGGGAGGGCCAGGGAGCAGTATTTT
>.|TRBV5-1|.|TRBJ1-6
CASSLAPLGNNSPLHF
TGCGCCAGCAGCTTGGCGCCCCTCGGTAATAATTCACCCCTCCACTTT
>.|TRBV2|.|TRBJ1-6
CASSEAPDSSYNSPLHF
TGTGCCAGCAGTGAAGCTCCCGACAGTTCCTATAATTCACCCCTCCACTTT
>.|TRBV25-1|.|TRBJ1-1
CASSDVLAEAFF
TGTGCCAGCAGCGACGTTTTAGCCGAAGCTTTCTTT
>.|TRBV5-1|.|TRBJ2-3
CASSLRQAGADTQYF
TGCGCCAGCAGCCTCCGACAGGCCGGAGCAGATACGCAGTATTTT
>.|TRBV19|.|TRBJ2-3
CASSIGVLPTDTQYF
TGTGCCAGTAGTATAGGGGTTCTGCCCACAGATACGCAGTATTTT
>.|TRBV7-8|TRBD2|TRBJ2-7
CASSPHRTSGRHVDYEQYF
TGTGCCAGCAGCCCCCACCGGACTAGCGGGAGACATGTCGACTACGAGCAGTACTTC
>.|TRBV6-5|.|TRBJ1-1
CASSQTITEAFF
TGTGCCAGCAGTCAGACCATCACTGAAGCTTTCTTT
>.|TRBV7-9|TRBD1|TRBJ2-5
CASSPPRTGWEETQYF
TGTGCCAGCAGCCCTCCCCGGACAGGGTGGGAGGAGACCCAGTACTTC
>.|TRBV30|TRBD1|TRBJ2-7
CAWSGTSTGTGYF
TGTGCCTGGAGTGGCACTTCGACAGGGACGGGGTACTTC
>once|TRBV28|.|TRBJ2-7
CASTFTGSSYEQYF
TGTGCCAGCACGTTTACAGGTAGCTCCTACGAGCAGTACTTC
>few|TRBV21-1|.|TRBJ1-2
CARPRVPGDGYTF
TGTGCCAGACCCAGGGTACCGGGGGATGGCTACACCTTC
>few|TRBV27|TRBD1|TRBJ1-6
CASRLTGQPIRDSPLHF
TGTGCCAGCAGGCTGACGGGACAGCCTATTCGGGATTCACCCCTCCACTTT
>.|TRBV12-3/TRBV12-4|.|TRBJ1-4
CASTVGREKLFF
TGTGCCAGCACCGTAGGAAGGGAAAAACTGTTTTTT
>few|TRBV19|.|TRBJ1-1
CASSISGLPPTLEAFF
TGTGCCAGTAGTATAAGTGGACTCCCTCCGACCCTTGAAGCTTTCTTT
>.|TRBV3-1/TRBV3-2|.|TRBJ1-1
CASSPKGFSTEAFF
TGTGCCAGCAGCCCGAAGGGTTTTAGCACTGAAGCTTTCTTT
>.|TRBV11-2|.|TRBJ1-2
CASSNDKDYGYTF
TGTGCCAGCAGCAACGACAAGGACTATGGCTACACCTTC
>few|TRBV5-1|.|TRBJ1-5
CASSPTGEFNQPQHF
TGCGCCAGCAGCCCCACCGGGGAATTCAATCAGCCCCAGCATTTT